The sequence of this T cell receptor beta chain was determined in a study of spatial heterogeneity in lung cancer. Study in general: Raw-read counts averaged over ten per unique TCR and UMI combination.

The V end was cut by 5 bases, the J end by 1 base, with 16 bases between. This CDR3 is built from 16 residues. The germline CDR1 and CDR2 sequences are MDHEN and SYDVKM. Carried by each TCR cDNA molecule was a unique molecular identifier. TCRdb reprocessed the 5' RACE reads with MiXCR, giving one entry per CDR3 protein. The sample yields 26,000 or so distinct CDR3 sequences, 7.5% to 9.5% seen once. Sample time point: sample taken at primary tumor resection. Sequencing was performed on whole RNA extracted from tumor and nontumor lung tissue, or from frozen PBMC, and the material was left unsorted. Samples were obtained from some 70 donors, all untreated early-stage non-small cell lung cancer patients.

The chain joins TRBV28 to TRBJ2-3, with a possible D match to TRBD1 (5 bases). The clonotype originates from a female donor with early-stage non-small cell lung cancer. The source was PBMCs, collected at surgery. CDR3 nucleotides: TGTGCCAGCAGTGCCCAGGGATTCATGGGCACAGATACGCAGTATTTT. Its translation is CASSAQGFMGTDTQYF.